This entry is about one T cell receptor (beta chain). Its specificity is not known. A much more abundant neighbour one base away suggests this may be a read error. The data stem from a study of tumor and adjacent non-tumor tissue in lung cancer. Study-level information: The patients, around 10 men and roughly 5 women, were roughly 30 to 85 with stage I to III disease. Findings and caveats of the study: Tumor tissue had significantly higher TCR diversity than normal lung. Shorter survival was associated with higher TCR diversity in tumors.

No cell sorting was done before RNA was extracted from the tissue. Distant lung tissue was collected more than 3 cm away from the tumor edge. Donors were chemotherapy-naive, newly diagnosed lung cancer surgical patients in China, August–November 2014. Three rounds of nested PCR, following a modified ARM-PCR protocol, produced the TCRbeta library. TCRdb ran MiXCR on the multiplex PCR reads and lists one entry per CDR3 protein. There are over 80,000 distinct CDR3 sequences in the sample; 76% occur only once, and 21% lies in the top ten. The CDR3 has 14 residues. Looked up from germline, CDR1 is SEHNR and CDR2 is FQNEAQ (reference sequence).

The chain joins TRBV7-9 to TRBJ2-3; D not certain. This sequence originates from a woman between 45 and 60 years old with non-small cell lung cancer. The material sequenced was distant non-tumor lung tissue. CDR3 sequence (DNA): TGTGCCAGCAACTTAGAGGTCGTCACAGATACGCAGTATTTT. It specifies CASNLEVVTDTQYF. Supplemented by reference TRBV7-9 and TRBJ2-3, the full variable domain reads DTGVSQNPRHKITKRGQNVTFRCDPISEHNRLYWYRQTLGQGPEFLTYFQNEAQLEKSRLLSDRFSAERPKGSFSTLEIQRTEQGDSAMYLCASNLEVVTDTQYFGPGTRLTVL.